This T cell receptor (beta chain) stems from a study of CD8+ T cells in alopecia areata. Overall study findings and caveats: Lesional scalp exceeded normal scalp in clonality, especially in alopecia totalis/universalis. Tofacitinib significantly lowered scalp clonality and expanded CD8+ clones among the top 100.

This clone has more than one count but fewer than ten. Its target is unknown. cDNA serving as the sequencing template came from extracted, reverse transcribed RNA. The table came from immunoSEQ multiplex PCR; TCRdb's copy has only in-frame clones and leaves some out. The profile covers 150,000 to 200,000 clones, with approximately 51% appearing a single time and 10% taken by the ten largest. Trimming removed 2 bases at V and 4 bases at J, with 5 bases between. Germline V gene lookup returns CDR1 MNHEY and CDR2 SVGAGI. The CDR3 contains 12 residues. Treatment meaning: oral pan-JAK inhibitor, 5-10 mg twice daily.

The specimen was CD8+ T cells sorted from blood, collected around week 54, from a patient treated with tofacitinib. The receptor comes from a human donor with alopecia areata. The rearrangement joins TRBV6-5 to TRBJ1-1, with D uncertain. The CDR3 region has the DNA TGTGCCAGCAGTTACGCTGGCACTGAAGCTTTCTTT. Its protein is CASSYAGTEAFF.